This is a list of T cell receptor beta chains from one sample in a study of identifying expanded T cells in peripheral blood. TCRdb's table, derived via immunoSEQ multiplex PCR, lists solely in-frame clones and lacks some. Here the sample spans about 84,000 clones, approximately 84% being singletons. The source material was blood. These TCRs come from a person between 18 and 70 years old in good health. CDR3s include the opening cysteine and the closing phenylalanine or tryptophan. A D gene is named only where the DNA matches it firmly. Not every row has a clone size; where given, it reads once, few, many or a size class.

cdr3_length clone_size d_call j_call v_call cdr3_aa cdr3_nt
12 once NA TRBJ2-1 TRBV7-9 CASSRDVDEQFF TGTGCCAGCAGCCGGGACGTCGATGAGCAGTTCTTC
14 NA NA TRBJ2-1 TRBV27 CASRGVRGYNEQFF TGTGCCAGCAGAGGGGTAAGGGGCTACAATGAGCAGTTCTTC
16 NA TRBD1 TRBJ2-7 TRBV7-8 CASSQPPGQESYEQYF TGTGCCAGCAGCCAACCCCCGGGACAGGAGTCCTACGAGCAGTACTTC
15 NA NA TRBJ2-5 TRBV5-1 CASSLGQFRGETQYF TGCGCCAGCAGCTTGGGCCAATTCCGGGGAGAGACCCAGTACTTC
13 NA NA TRBJ1-5 TRBV6-1 CASSALIETPQHF TGTGCCAGCAGTGCCCTAATAGAAACGCCCCAGCATTTT
14 NA NA TRBJ1-5 TRBV7-2 CASSTGGSREPQHF TGTGCCAGCAGCACGGGGGGTTCGCGAGAGCCCCAGCATTTT
13 NA NA TRBJ1-1 TRBV10-1 CASSERTDTEAFF TGCGCCAGCAGTGAGAGGACAGACACTGAAGCTTTCTTT
15 NA NA TRBJ1-2 TRBV30 CAWNNRVPQSYGYTF TGTGCCTGGAATAACAGGGTCCCCCAATCCTATGGCTACACCTTC
16 NA NA TRBJ1-4 TRBV2 CASSDAGAGTNEKLFF TGTGCCAGCAGCGACGCAGGGGCTGGAACTAATGAAAAACTGTTTTTT
13 few NA TRBJ2-7 TRBV5-6 CASSLVGFYEQYF TGTGCCAGCAGCTTGGTAGGCTTCTACGAGCAGTACTTC
16 NA TRBD1 TRBJ1-1 TRBV5-4 CASSLANRGMNTEAFF TGTGCCAGCAGCTTGGCAAACAGGGGAATGAACACTGAAGCTTTCTTT
12 few NA TRBJ2-7 TRBV5-4 CASSLGNYEQYF TGTGCCAGCAGCTTGGGCAACTACGAGCAGTACTTC
14 NA NA TRBJ1-2 TRBV5-4 CASSLVSSVRGYTF TGTGCCAGCAGCTTGGTTTCAAGTGTGCGGGGCTACACCTTC
14 NA TRBD1 TRBJ2-7 TRBV30 CAWSRDSGYYEQYF TGTGCCTGGAGCCGGGACAGTGGATACTACGAGCAGTACTTC
14 once NA TRBJ1-2 TRBV2 CASSEMSKRWGYTF TGTGCCAGCAGTGAAATGTCAAAACGGTGGGGCTACACCTTC
10 NA NA TRBJ1-1 TRBV7-2 CASSLVVAFF TGTGCCAGCAGCTTAGTGGTAGCTTTCTTT
14 NA NA TRBJ2-5 TRBV7-2 CASSPGQLKETQYF TGTGCCAGCAGCCCCGGTCAGCTCAAAGAGACCCAGTACTTC
17 NA NA TRBJ2-2 TRBV5-1 CASRPGTGAFYTGELFF TGCGCCAGCAGGCCCGGGACTGGCGCCTTCTACACCGGGGAGCTGTTTTTT
11 NA NA TRBJ2-1 TRBV29-1 CSSRTINEQFF TGCAGCTCCAGAACGATCAATGAGCAGTTCTTC
13 NA NA TRBJ1-4 TRBV10-3 CAMSLTLNEKLFF TGTGCCATGTCCCTGACACTGAATGAAAAACTGTTTTTT
14 NA NA TRBJ2-2 TRBV5-4 CASSFSTDAGELFF TGTGCCAGCAGCTTCTCTACGGATGCCGGGGAGCTGTTTTTT
14 NA NA TRBJ1-4 TRBV5-5 CASSISTGKEKLFF TGTGCCAGCAGTATTAGCACAGGGAAGGAAAAACTGTTTTTT
14 NA TRBD1 TRBJ2-3 TRBV10-3 CAIRPDRSTDTQYF TGTGCCATCAGGCCGGACAGGTCCACAGATACGCAGTATTTT
14 many NA TRBJ1-4 TRBV5-1 CASSLVAGDEKLFF TGCGCCAGCAGCTTAGTGGCAGGGGATGAAAAACTGTTTTTT
14 NA TRBD1 TRBJ1-4 TRBV6-1 CASSDNRQGGKLFF TGTGCCAGCAGTGATAACCGACAGGGGGGAAAACTGTTTTTT
15 NA TRBD2 TRBJ2-1 TRBV13 CASSFGGSVYNEQFF TGTGCCAGCAGCTTCGGGGGGTCCGTCTACAATGAGCAGTTCTTC
16 few NA TRBJ1-2 TRBV11-2 CASSARSRRTNYGYTF TGTGCCAGCAGCGCCCGATCACGCAGGACTAACTATGGCTACACCTTC
15 NA NA TRBJ2-5 TRBV9 CASSQLSGLGETQYF TGTGCCAGCAGTCAACTCTCGGGCCTAGGGGAGACCCAGTACTTC
15 once NA TRBJ2-3 TRBV27 CASNQGDRLADTQYF TGTGCCAGCAACCAAGGAGACAGATTGGCGGATACGCAGTATTTT
15 NA TRBD1 TRBJ2-2 TRBV11-3 CASSLAGGDTGELFF TGTGCCAGCAGCTTAGCAGGGGGTGACACCGGGGAGCTGTTTTTT
12 NA TRBD1 TRBJ2-5 TRBV25-1 CASSKQGETQYF TGTGCCAGCAGCAAACAGGGGGAGACCCAGTACTTC
17 once TRBD2 TRBJ2-1 TRBV15 CATSRGLLAGEYNEQFF TGTGCCACCAGCAGAGGGCTACTAGCGGGAGAGTACAATGAGCAGTTCTTC
15 NA TRBD1 TRBJ1-2 TRBV7-8 CASSLGQGEFYGYTF TGTGCCAGCAGCTTAGGTCAGGGGGAATTCTATGGCTACACCTTC
12 NA TRBD1 TRBJ1-2 TRBV2 CASRTGYYGYTF TGTGCCAGCAGGACAGGGTACTATGGCTACACCTTC
15 NA TRBD2 TRBJ2-1 TRBV6-5 CASRVLAGGNNEQFF TGTGCCAGCAGGGTTCTAGCGGGGGGGAACAATGAGCAGTTCTTC
16 NA TRBD1 TRBJ2-2 TRBV5-6 CASNLLGTANTGELFF TGTGCCAGCAACTTACTAGGGACAGCGAACACCGGGGAGCTGTTTTTT
16 NA NA TRBJ2-7 TRBV10-3 CAISESKSGGPYEQYF TGTGCCATCAGTGAGTCGAAATCGGGGGGCCCCTACGAGCAGTACTTC
16 NA TRBD1 TRBJ1-2 TRBV4-3 CASSQTHRGSNYGYTF TGCGCCAGCAGCCAAACACACAGGGGAAGTAACTATGGCTACACCTTC
15 NA NA TRBJ2-1 TRBV7-9 CASRTGLSAYNEQFF TGTGCCAGCAGAACGGGACTCTCCGCCTACAATGAGCAGTTCTTC
15 NA TRBD1 TRBJ2-2 TRBV4-1 CASSQDRGRTGELFF TGCGCCAGCAGCCAGGACAGGGGGCGCACCGGGGAGCTGTTTTTT
17 NA NA TRBJ1-6 TRBV21-1 CASSKGIRDSYNSPLHF TGTGCCAGCAGCAAAGGTATCAGAGACTCCTATAATTCACCCCTCCACTTT
15 NA NA TRBJ1-1 TRBV19 CASSLGFRDRSEAFF TGTGCCAGTAGCCTCGGATTTAGGGACCGAAGTGAAGCTTTCTTT
11 NA NA TRBJ2-1 TRBV2 CASSEYNEQFF TGTGCCAGCAGTGAGTACAATGAGCAGTTCTTC
13 NA TRBD1 TRBJ1-2 TRBV5-1 CASSLGTGNGYTF TGCGCCAGCAGCTTGGGGACAGGGAATGGCTACACCTTC
13 NA NA TRBJ2-7 TRBV5-1 CASSPDGSYEQYF TGCGCCAGCAGCCCCGACGGGAGCTACGAGCAGTACTTC
14 NA NA TRBJ1-2 TRBV7-9 CASNLLGTRYGYTF TGTGCCAGCAACCTTCTCGGGACCCGCTATGGCTACACCTTC
14 NA TRBD1 TRBJ1-2 TRBV10-2 CASSSGTEYYGYTF TGCGCCAGCAGTTCCGGGACAGAATACTATGGCTACACCTTC
15 NA NA TRBJ2-7 TRBV11-3 CASSSTGFFGHEQYF TGTGCCAGCAGCTCTACAGGGTTTTTCGGTCACGAGCAGTACTTC
15 NA TRBD1 TRBJ2-4 TRBV30 CAWRQTGGAKNIQYF TGTGCCTGGAGGCAGACAGGGGGGGCCAAAAACATTCAGTACTTC
13 NA NA TRBJ1-2 TRBV6-5 CASNRGGNYGYTF TGTGCCAGCAATCGGGGAGGGAACTATGGCTACACCTTC
14 few TRBD1 TRBJ1-2 TRBV2 CASRESGQVYGYTF TGTGCCAGCAGGGAGTCGGGACAGGTCTATGGCTACACCTTC
15 NA NA TRBJ1-1 TRBV5-4 CASSLAPNREAEAFF TGTGCCAGCAGCTTGGCCCCAAATCGGGAGGCTGAAGCTTTCTTT
16 few TRBD1 TRBJ1-3 TRBV10-3 CAISGPGQGSGNTIYF TGTGCCATCAGTGGGCCGGGACAGGGCTCTGGAAACACCATATATTTT
13 NA NA TRBJ2-5 TRBV6-6 CASNSQGEETQYF TGTGCCAGCAACTCACAGGGTGAAGAGACCCAGTACTTC
14 once NA TRBJ1-2 TRBV25-1 CASSEGGGSAGYTF TGTGCCAGCAGTGAAGGTGGGGGTTCGGCTGGCTACACCTTC
14 NA NA TRBJ2-2 TRBV28 CASRPSRTAGELFF TGTGCCAGCAGACCCTCAAGGACAGCCGGGGAGCTGTTTTTT
15 NA NA TRBJ1-2 TRBV6-5 CASSYGGASNYGYTF TGTGCCAGCAGTTACGGCGGGGCATCAAACTATGGCTACACCTTC
11 NA NA TRBJ2-1 TRBV29-1 CSVVVVDEQFF TGCAGCGTTGTAGTAGTGGATGAGCAGTTCTTC